This TCR beta chain was documented in a study of identical twins. Each donor (without exception) was a healthy Caucasian. General observations from the study: It was out-of-frame TCR alpha sharing in monozygotic twins that models underestimated.

MiXCR was run by TCRdb on the 5' RACE reads, yielding one entry per CDR3 protein. The sample contains 300,000 or so distinct CDR3 sequences, 8.5% to 9.5% of which appear only once. V was cut by 3 bases and J by 3 bases, with 17 bases left in between. The CDR3 has 15 residues. Germline V gene data show CDR1 as SQVTM and CDR2 as ANQGSEA. To note about this clonotype: Antigen unknown.

The same sample was also used in a study of yellow fever vaccine responses in identical twins.

The receptor comes from a woman aged 18-29 years in good health. The J gene is TRBJ1-2, the V gene TRBV29-1, with a tentative D call TRBD1 (5 bases). Sequenced material: CD8+ T cells sorted from blood. The chain's CDR3 is CSVDFGAGLHYGYTF. The DNA for the CDR3 is TGCAGCGTTGACTTTGGGGCAGGTCTCCACTATGGCTACACCTTC.